What follows are 19 T cell receptor beta chains derived from one specimen sequenced in a study of PD-L1 blockade in urothelial cancer. Specified time point: pretreatment peripheral blood. The protocol was immunoSEQ multiplex PCR, while the TCRdb copy is restricted to in-frame clones and leaves out a portion. The sample lists 130,000 or so clones, about four fifths occurring once. This specimen was PBMCs, taken around atezolizumab (anti-PD-L1) treatment. These receptors all stem from a man aged 50-59 years with urothelial cancer.

This chain links TRBV2 with TRBJ1-3; D is unclear. V was cut by 7 bases and J by 1 base, with 11 bases left in between. This CDR3 comprises 14 residues. CDR1 is SNHLY and CDR2 is FYNNEI in the germline V gene. CDR3 region: CASTELWSGNTIYF. CDR3 DNA: TGTGCCAGCACCGAGCTTTGGTCTGGAAACACCATATATTTT.

The chain carries TRBV4-2 and TRBJ2-1; tentative D call: TRBD2 (6 bases). V lost 4 bases, J lost 3 bases, and 25 bases lay in between. Germline values: CDR1 LGHNA, CDR2 YNFKEQ. CDR3 size: 19 residues. CDR3 protein: CASSPPSGGEVPNYNEQFF. The CDR3 region has the DNA TGTGCCAGCAGCCCACCCTCTGGCGGGGAGGTCCCGAACTACAATGAGCAGTTCTTC.

This chain uses TRBV5-5 with TRBJ2-1; TRBD2 agrees at 9 bases. From germline, CDR1 is SGHKS and CDR2 YYEKEE (reference sequence). Losses at the gene ends were 2 bases for V and 4 bases for J; bases not matched to a gene: 7. This CDR3 region has 16 residues. CDR3 region: CASSFRTSAPYNEQFF. As DNA, the CDR3 is TGTGCCAGCAGCTTCAGGACTAGCGCCCCATACAATGAGCAGTTCTTC.

The chain recombines TRBV28 with TRBJ1-2; 7 positions agree with TRBD1. The germline CDR1 and CDR2 sequences are MDHEN and SYDVKM. The CDR3 is 13 residues long. V shed 7 bases, J shed 8 bases, and the junction held 10 bases outside the gene matches. This CDR3 is CASKAGGIYGYTF. The CDR3 DNA reads TGTGCCAGCAAAGCAGGGGGGATCTACGGCTACACCTTC.

This clone was detected once. The chain is built from TRBV5-5 and TRBJ2-7; 10 bases are a match to TRBD1. Per germline, CDR1 SGHKS and CDR2 YYEKEE (reference sequence). The CDR3 runs 15 residues. The V gene end was trimmed by 2 bases and the J gene end by 2 bases; junction bases not matched to a gene: 4. The chain's CDR3 is CASSFWDRGPYEQYF. In DNA form, the CDR3 reads TGTGCCAGCAGCTTTTGGGACAGGGGCCCCTACGAGCAGTACTTC.

This chain joins TRBV6-5 and TRBJ2-7; 7 positions match TRBD2. With V trimmed by 6 bases and J by 3 bases, 5 bases remained unmatched. Germline V CDR1 and CDR2: MNHEY, SVGAGI. This CDR3 comprises 13 residues. The CDR3 DNA reads TGTGCCAGCAGCCTGACTAGCTTCTACGAGCAGTACTTC. Translating gives CASSLTSFYEQYF.

The CDR3 reads CAWSVQDHQPQHF. Here the CDR3 DNA reads TGTGCCTGGAGTGTCCAGGATCATCAGCCCCAGCATTTT. The J gene is TRBJ1-5, the V gene TRBV30; D is uncertain. Germline lookup yields CDR1 GTSNPN and CDR2 SVGIG (reference sequence). The CDR3 totals 13 residues. Between the trimmed V and J ends, which lost 0 bases and 5 bases, there was a span of 8 bases. Looking up the rest from reference TRBV30 and TRBJ1-5 gives the full variable domain: SQTIHQWPATLVQPVGSPLSLECTVEGTSNPNLYWYRQAAGRGLQLLFYSVGIGQISSEVPQNLSASRPQDRQFILSSKKLLLSDSGFYLCAWSVQDHQPQHFGDGTRLSIL.

The V and J genes are TRBV6-6 and TRBJ2-5; TRBD2 might be the D (6 bases). CDR1 is MNHNY, CDR2 SVGAGI, per germline (reference sequence). CDR3 length equals 13 residues. V lost 5 bases, J lost 3 bases, and 10 bases lay in between. The CDR3 sequence: CASSTGLEETQYF. The CDR3 DNA sequence: TGTGCCAGCAGTACGGGACTTGAAGAGACCCAGTACTTC.

This sequence joins TRBV5-5 and TRBJ2-2; D perhaps matches TRBD1 (5 bases). Germline lookup yields CDR1 SGHKS and CDR2 YYEKEE (reference sequence). This CDR3 contains 18 residues. The ends were cut back, 4 bases at V and 4 bases at J, with 23 bases in the middle. CDR3 coding DNA: TGTGCCAGCAGCACTCGTGCACAGGCGTCCTTAGTCACCGGGGAGCTGTTTTTT. This sequence encodes CASSTRAQASLVTGELFF.

This clone was recorded once. CDR3 sequence (DNA): TGTGCCAGCAGACGAGAACCGAACACCGGGGAGCTGTTTTTT. It yields the protein CASRREPNTGELFF. This chain uses TRBV7-3 with TRBJ2-2, with D unresolved. Per germline, CDR1 SGHTA and CDR2 FQGTGA. The V gene lost 6 bases and the J gene lost 0 bases, with 8 bases spanning the gap. This CDR3 comprises 14 residues.

This chain links TRBV5-6 with TRBJ1-3; 9 nucleotides agree with TRBD1. Germline CDR1 SGHDT, CDR2 YYEEEE. V lost 2 bases, J lost 4 bases, and 1 base stayed unmatched. The CDR3 consists of 14 residues. CDR3 sequence: CASSFGTGGNTIYF. The CDR3 coding sequence is TGTGCCAGCAGCTTCGGGACAGGGGGAAACACCATATATTTT.

J is TRBJ2-7 and V is TRBV4-1, with D uncertain. The CDR3 has 14 amino acids. Germline lookup yields CDR1 MGHRA and CDR2 YSYEKL. V was clipped by 0 bases and J by 2 bases, with 8 bases between them. The CDR3 loop reads CASSQDSHTYEQYF. The CDR3 DNA reads as TGCGCCAGCAGCCAAGACTCCCACACCTACGAGCAGTACTTC.

This sequence joins TRBV7-2 and TRBJ2-4, with a weak D call TRBD2 (5 bases). This CDR3 comprises 17 residues. Per the germline V gene, CDR1 is SGHTA and CDR2 is FQGNSA. Trimming took off 6 bases at V and 0 bases at J, with 18 bases between the two ends. The CDR3 DNA is TGTGCCAGCAGTCCCTTTCCAGCGGAGCTAGCCAAAAACATTCAGTACTTC. This gives the protein CASSPFPAELAKNIQYF.

The genes are TRBV5-1 and TRBJ2-5; 16 bases align to TRBD2. The germline CDR1 and CDR2 sequences are SGHRS and YFSETQ. This CDR3 contains 19 residues. V lost 1 base, J lost 5 bases, and 11 bases stayed unmatched. The CDR3 nucleotides are TGCGCCAGCAGCTTGAAGCCGGGACTAGCGGGAGGGTCGGGGGAGACCCAGTACTTC. This translates into CASSLKPGLAGGSGETQYF.

The genes are TRBV9 and TRBJ2-7; 7 bases are shared with TRBD2. V lost 0 bases, J lost 4 bases, and 13 bases stayed unmatched. CDR3 length: 17 amino acids. The germline gives CDR1 SGDLS, CDR2 YYNGEE. The CDR3 reads CASSVAPTVAGRYEQYF. For the CDR3, the DNA is TGTGCCAGCAGCGTAGCCCCGACAGTAGCGGGCCGGTACGAGCAGTACTTC.

The V gene is TRBV6-5, the J gene TRBJ1-2; TRBD1 aligns across 7 bases. The junction had 6 bases not matched to a gene; V was cut back by 7 bases and J by 4 bases. CDR1 is MNHEY and CDR2 is SVGAGI in the germline V gene. There are 13 residues in the CDR3. Here the CDR3 reads CASKKQGSYGYTF. CDR3 in DNA: TGTGCCAGCAAAAAACAGGGGTCCTATGGCTACACCTTC.

The rearrangement joins TRBV11-3 to TRBJ2-2; maybe TRBD1 (6 bases). The V gene lost 5 bases and the J gene lost 5 bases, with 18 bases spanning the gap. This CDR3 is 16 amino acids long. CDR1 SGHNT and CDR2 YENEEA come from the germline V gene. This chain's CDR3 is CASSPSGTGMTGELFF. DNA for the CDR3: TGTGCCAGCAGCCCATCCGGTACAGGGATGACCGGGGAGCTGTTTTTT.

The chain carries TRBV28 and TRBJ2-5; no firm D call. The CDR3 contains 13 residues. Germline loops: CDR1 MDHEN, CDR2 SYDVKM. Trimming took off 5 bases at V and 4 bases at J, with 11 bases between the two ends. CDR3 coding DNA: TGTGCCAGCAGTCTGGGCCACGGAGAGACCCAGTACTTC. Translation gives CASSLGHGETQYF.

V and J are TRBV6-1 and TRBJ1-5; 7 bases are shared with TRBD1. The ends lost 3 bases at V and 1 base at J; junction bases unmatched: 9. CDR3 length: 17 amino acids. CDR1 MNHNS and CDR2 SASEGT come from the germline V gene. The chain's CDR3 is CASSDLQLRGSNQPQHF. CDR3 DNA sequence: TGTGCCAGCAGTGACCTCCAGCTCAGGGGGAGCAATCAGCCCCAGCATTTT.